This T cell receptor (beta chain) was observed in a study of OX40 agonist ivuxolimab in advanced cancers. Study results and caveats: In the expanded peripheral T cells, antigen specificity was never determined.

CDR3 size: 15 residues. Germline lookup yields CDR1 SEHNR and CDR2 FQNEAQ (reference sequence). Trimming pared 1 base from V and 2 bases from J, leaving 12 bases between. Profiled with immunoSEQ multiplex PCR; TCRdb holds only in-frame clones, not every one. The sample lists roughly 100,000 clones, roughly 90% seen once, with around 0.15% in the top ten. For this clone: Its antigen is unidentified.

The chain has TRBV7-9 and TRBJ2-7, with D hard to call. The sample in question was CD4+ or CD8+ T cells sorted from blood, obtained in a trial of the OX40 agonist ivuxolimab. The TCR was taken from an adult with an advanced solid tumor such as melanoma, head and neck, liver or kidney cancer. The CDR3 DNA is TGTGCCAGCAGCTTAGTATCACGACTCACCTACGAGCAGTACTTC. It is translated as CASSLVSRLTYEQYF.